A single sample is the source of the 20 T cell receptor beta chains below, sequenced in a study of a mutant IDH1 vaccine in newly diagnosed glioma. Sequencing used immunoSEQ multiplex PCR; TCRdb keeps in-frame clones, though not all of them. The sample yields approximately 11,000 clones, around 86% seen once. Time point in this sample: week 5, during vaccination. One vaccine dose held 300 ug of mutant IDH1 20-mer peptide and came with topical imiquimod. Their antigen targets remain unknown. The sample in question was PBMCs, obtained from a glioma patient whose treatment included an IDH1 peptide vaccine. The receptors stem from a woman between 40 and 55 years old with glioma. Some clones in this sample may be carry-over from other donors' samples.

The J gene is TRBJ2-4, the V gene TRBV5-1, with TRBD2 matching 8 bases. Germline V gene data show CDR1 as SGHRS and CDR2 as YFSETQ. V was clipped by 4 bases and J by 7 bases; unmatched bases: 7. CDR3 size: 14 residues. The CDR3 DNA sequence: TGCGCCAGCAGCCTCGGGGGGGGCCGGAACATTCAGTACTTC. The encoded protein is CASSLGGGRNIQYF.

The chain has TRBV10-2 and TRBJ2-7, with D possibly matching TRBD1 (5 bases). CDR3 size: 14 residues. Trimming stripped 8 bases from V and 0 bases from J, with 14 bases between. CDR1 is WSHSY, CDR2 SAAADI, per germline. CDR3 nucleotides: TGCGCCAGCTTCCGATCAGACAGCTCCTACGAGCAGTACTTC. Its translation is CASFRSDSSYEQYF.

The CDR3 region is CASSSGGRGALAAEAFF. The CDR3 DNA is TGTGCCAGCAGCTCAGGGGGGCGCGGGGCCTTAGCCGCTGAAGCTTTCTTT. The chain carries TRBV5-8 and TRBJ1-1; TRBD1 agrees at 7 bases. Unmatched junction bases numbered 17, after V lost 3 bases and J lost 6 bases. Looked up from germline, CDR1 is SGHTS and CDR2 is YDEGEE. This CDR3 is built from 17 residues.

This sequence joins TRBV6-6 and TRBJ2-6; D is ambiguous. The length of the CDR3 is 15 residues. V lost 7 bases and J 0 bases, leaving 10 bases between the germline ends. CDR1 MNHNY and CDR2 SVGAGI come from the germline V gene (reference sequence). This CDR3 reads CASKTDGSGANVLTF. CDR3 coding DNA: TGTGCCAGCAAGACCGACGGCTCTGGGGCCAACGTCCTGACTTTC.

The chain joins TRBV14 to TRBJ2-2, with 8 bases lining up with TRBD1. The germline CDR1 and CDR2 sequences are SGHDN and FVKESK. V dropped 1 base and J dropped 5; count of bases not matched to a gene: 21. The length of the CDR3 is 21 residues. The CDR3 coding sequence is TGTGCCAGCAGCCAAGTAGGGCTATCCGGGACAGGCTTCGTGTTTACCGGGGAGCTGTTTTTT. This sequence encodes CASSQVGLSGTGFVFTGELFF.

V and J are TRBV7-3 and TRBJ1-1; D is ambiguous. The CDR3 is 13 amino acids. V was clipped by 5 bases and J by 7 bases, with 14 bases between them. Germline V gene lookup returns CDR1 SGHTA and CDR2 FQGTGA. This CDR3 is CASSLGTANEAFF. DNA for the CDR3: TGTGCCAGCAGCCTGGGCACAGCCAATGAAGCTTTCTTT. The full variable domain, its missing parts supplied by reference TRBV7-3 and TRBJ1-1, is GAGVSQTPSNKVTEKGKYVELRCDPISGHTALYWYRQSLGQGPEFLIYFQGTGAADDSGLPNDRFFAVRPEGSVSTLKIQRTERGDSAVYLCASSLGTANEAFFGQGTRLTVV.

The chain links TRBV19 to TRBJ2-3, with a tentative D call TRBD1 (6 bases). V lost 3 bases and J lost 5, with 15 bases in between. Germline CDR1 is LNHDA and CDR2 is SQIVND (reference sequence). The CDR3 extends over 15 amino acids. The CDR3 loop reads CASSIQGLPGDTQYF. DNA for the CDR3: TGTGCCAGTAGTATCCAGGGGCTACCAGGAGATACGCAGTATTTT.

The V call is TRBV10-3, the J call TRBJ1-2, with a weak D call TRBD1 (6 bases). The V end was cut by 4 bases, the J end by 3 bases, with 9 bases between. Per germline, CDR1 ENHRY and CDR2 SYGVKD. CDR3 length: 13 amino acids. CDR3 residues: CAISGRTDYGYTF. In nucleotides, the CDR3 is TGTGCCATCAGTGGGCGGACAGACTATGGCTACACCTTC.

This clone appeared once. V and J are TRBV5-1 and TRBJ2-1, with 8 bases aligning to TRBD1. The germline gives CDR1 SGHRS, CDR2 YFSETQ. V was clipped by 4 bases and J by 8 bases; unmatched bases: 8. The CDR3 covers 14 residues. The CDR3 spells CASSERTGSDEQFF. The CDR3 coding sequence is TGCGCCAGCAGCGAACGGACAGGGTCCGATGAGCAGTTCTTC. Full variable domain (outside the CDR3, taken from reference TRBV5-1 and TRBJ2-1): KAGVTQTPRYLIKTRGQQVTLSCSPISGHRSVSWYQQTPGQGLQFLFEYFSETQRNKGNFPGRFSGRQFSNSRSEMNVSTLELGDSALYLCASSERTGSDEQFFGPGTRLTVL.

Here the CDR3 DNA reads TGTGCCAGCAGTTTAGCGCAGGCATCCATATCTGAAGCTTTCTTT. This gives the protein CASSLAQASISEAFF. The chain combines TRBV28 with TRBJ1-1; D remains unclear. Germline V lookup: CDR1 MDHEN, CDR2 SYDVKM. Trimming took off 2 bases at V and 6 bases at J, with 16 bases between the two ends. The CDR3 covers 15 residues.

The V gene is TRBV6-1, the J gene TRBJ1-6; the D is unclear. CDR3 length equals 16 residues. V was cut by 3 bases and J by 5 bases, with 14 bases left in between. The germline gives CDR1 MNHNS, CDR2 SASEGT. The CDR3 DNA is TGTGCCAGCAGTGAGACAAGAAGGACGGATAATTCACCCCTCCACTTT. Residues: CASSETRRTDNSPLHF.

This chain joins TRBV2 and TRBJ1-3, with D unresolved. CDR3 length: 14 residues. CDR1 SNHLY and CDR2 FYNNEI come from the germline V gene. The CDR3 loop reads CATQWSASGNTIYF. CDR3 in DNA: TGTGCGACCCAGTGGTCGGCCTCTGGAAACACCATATATTTT. Drawing the rest from reference TRBV2 and TRBJ1-3, the complete variable domain is EPEVTQTPSHQVTQMGQEVILRCVPISNHLYFYWYRQILGQKVEFLVSFYNNEISEKSEIFDDQFSVERPDGSNFTLKIRSTKLEDSAMYFCATQWSASGNTIYFGEGSWLTVV.

This clone was detected only a few times. The chain joins TRBV4-1 to TRBJ1-1, with 7 bases lining up with TRBD1. Trimming removed 2 bases from V and 0 bases from J; junction bases left unmatched: 3. Germline V gene lookup returns CDR1 MGHRA and CDR2 YSYEKL. The CDR3 totals 15 residues. In DNA, the CDR3 is TGCGCCAGCAGCCAACAGGGGGGCTTGAACACTGAAGCTTTCTTT. As protein: CASSQQGGLNTEAFF.

The V gene is TRBV7-8, the J gene TRBJ2-3, with 8 bases that match TRBD1. V gave up 5 bases and J gave up 6 bases; unmatched junction bases: 7. Germline values: CDR1 SGHVS, CDR2 FQNEAQ. The CDR3 is made up of 14 amino acids. The CDR3 bases are TGTGCCAGCAGCCCGGACAGGGCTCGGGATACGCAGTATTTT. Amino acid sequence: CASSPDRARDTQYF. Drawing the rest from reference TRBV7-8 and TRBJ2-3, the complete variable domain is GAGVSQSPRYKVAKRGQDVALRCDPISGHVSLFWYQQALGQGPEFLTYFQNEAQLDKSGLPSDRFFAERPEGSVSTLKIQRTQQEDSAVYLCASSPDRARDTQYFGPGTRLTVL.

The gene calls are TRBV5-4 and TRBJ2-5, with D tentatively TRBD2 (6 bases). Germline V gene data show CDR1 as SGHNT and CDR2 as YYREEE (reference sequence). This CDR3 contains 16 residues. Trimming shortened V by 1 base and J by 4 bases, and 17 bases separated the two germline ends. The DNA of the CDR3 is TGTGCCAGCAGCTTGTTGGCTAGCGCCCGGCCAGAGACCCAGTACTTC. It codes for CASSLLASARPETQYF.

The genes are TRBV7-2 and TRBJ1-5; weak D call: TRBD1 (6 bases). There are 15 residues in the CDR3. Germline V CDR1 and CDR2: SGHTA, FQGNSA. V lost 0 bases, J lost 1 base, and 7 bases lay in between. This chain's CDR3 is CASSLARGSNQPQHF. As DNA, the CDR3 is TGTGCCAGCAGCTTAGCCAGGGGAAGCAATCAGCCCCAGCATTTT.

The chain combines TRBV5-1 with TRBJ2-1; D is possibly TRBD1 or TRBD2 (5 bases each). Per the germline V gene, CDR1 is SGHRS and CDR2 is YFSETQ. V lost 2 bases and J lost 1, with 22 bases in between. CDR3 length: 19 amino acids. The CDR3 spells CASSFSSGTVSGSYNEQFF. DNA for the CDR3: TGCGCCAGCAGCTTTAGCTCGGGAACGGTGTCAGGGTCCTACAATGAGCAGTTCTTC.

V is TRBV6-5 and J is TRBJ2-1; 7 positions match TRBD2. Looked up from germline, CDR1 is MNHEY and CDR2 is SVGAGI. This CDR3 spans 15 amino acids. V was clipped by 2 bases and J by 14 bases; unmatched bases: 15. The CDR3: CASSYNARRGGVKFF. CDR3 in DNA: TGTGCCAGCAGTTACAACGCCCGGCGGGGAGGGGTCAAGTTCTTC.

The chain links TRBV4-1 to TRBJ1-5, with D perhaps matching TRBD1 (5 bases). V lost 0 bases and J lost 5, with 11 bases in between. This CDR3 has 15 amino acids. Germline V lookup: CDR1 MGHRA, CDR2 YSYEKL. DNA of the CDR3: TGCGCCAGCAGCCAAGATTTGGGGGTTTATCAGCCCCAGCATTTT. This translates into CASSQDLGVYQPQHF.

The chain joins TRBV28 to TRBJ1-1; D unresolved. CDR3 length: 11 residues. In germline, CDR1 is MDHEN, CDR2 SYDVKM. V dropped 3 bases and J dropped 7 bases, with 6 bases sitting between them. CDR3 nucleotides: TGTGCCAGCAGTTTGAGCAATGAAGCTTTCTTT. Encoded protein: CASSLSNEAFF.